A selection of T cell receptor beta chains follows, all from one sample in a study of shared clonotypes between healthy human individuals. TCRdb's copy holds only in-frame clones and misses some; the assay was immunoSEQ multiplex PCR. The sample has some 1,100,000 clones, about 84% seen once; the top ten hold 0.5% to 0.6%. What was sequenced was memory CD4+ T cells from PBMCs. These TCRs come from a man in his late teens or twenties in good health. Some clones in this sample may be carry-over from other donors' samples. The CDR3 runs from the conserved cysteine through the conserved F or W. The D gene is left open where the match is weak. A clone size is listed for some rows: how often the clone was seen (once, few, many), or a class if it is expanded.

size	V	J	D	DNA	CDR3
once	TRBV6-1	TRBJ2-1	NA	TGTGCCAGCAGTTTACCCAATGAGCAGTTCTTC	CASSLPNEQFF
once	TRBV5-1	TRBJ1-4	NA	TGCGCCAGCAGCAAGGGAGACATTAATGAAAAACTGTTTTTT	CASSKGDINEKLFF
NA	TRBV7-2	TRBJ2-7	NA	TGTGCCAGCAGCTTAGAGCTCGGCAGTCCCCACGAGCAGTACTTC	CASSLELGSPHEQYF
NA	TRBV7-3	TRBJ2-5	NA	TGTGCCAGCAGCTTAAACCCAGGGCCCCAAGAGACCCAGTACTTC	CASSLNPGPQETQYF
NA	TRBV30	TRBJ1-1	NA	TGTGCCTGGAGTCCCCCAGGGGCCAACTCCATGAACACTGAAGCTTTCTTT	CAWSPPGANSMNTEAFF
NA	TRBV12-5	TRBJ2-7	TRBD1	TGTGCTAGTGGCCGGGGGTCCGGGACAGGGGTCTACGAGCAGTACTTC	CASGRGSGTGVYEQYF
NA	TRBV7-2	TRBJ1-3	NA	TGTGCCAGCAGCTTAGAAAAACAGTCTGGAAACACCATATATTTT	CASSLEKQSGNTIYF
NA	TRBV30	TRBJ2-7	NA	TGTGCCTGGAAACCGGGCCTAAGCTCCTACGAGCAGTACTTC	CAWKPGLSSYEQYF
NA	TRBV7-9	TRBJ1-3	TRBD1	TGTGCCAGCAGCCGCACGTCGGGACAGGGGAACACCATATATTTT	CASSRTSGQGNTIYF
few	TRBV5-1	TRBJ2-2	NA	TGCGCCAGCAGCTTGACAGGGTTCCCCGGGGAGCTGTTTTTT	CASSLTGFPGELFF
NA	TRBV18	TRBJ2-5	NA	TGTGCCAGCTCCAAGGGGGGGACCGAAGAGACCCAGTACTTC	CASSKGGTEETQYF
NA	TRBV7-9	TRBJ1-3	NA	TGTGCCAGCCAGACACCCCTCTCTGGAAACACCATATATTTT	CASQTPLSGNTIYF
NA	TRBV18	TRBJ2-7	TRBD1	TGTGCCAGCTCACCACCGTGGACAGGGTCCAACGAGCAGTACTTC	CASSPPWTGSNEQYF
NA	TRBV30	TRBJ1-5	NA	TGTGCCTGGAGTACGGGGATGCGCCAGCCCCAGCATTTT	CAWSTGMRQPQHF
NA	TRBV7-9	TRBJ2-7	NA	TGTGCCAGCAGCTTACAACAGGGTTACAACGAGCAGTACTTC	CASSLQQGYNEQYF
few	TRBV5-6	TRBJ2-7	NA	TGTGCCAGCAGCTTGGACAGAACCTACGAGCAGTACTTC	CASSLDRTYEQYF
NA	TRBV19	TRBJ2-7	NA	TGTGCCAGTAGGCCATCGGCGAGGACCACCTACGAGCAGTACTTC	CASRPSARTTYEQYF
NA	TRBV4-2	TRBJ2-7	NA	TGTGCCAGCAGCCAAGGGCTTTTTGGGGACGAGCAGTACTTC	CASSQGLFGDEQYF
NA	TRBV19	TRBJ2-5	NA	TGTGCCAGTAGTATTTCGACAACCAAAGAGACCCAGTACTTC	CASSISTTKETQYF
NA	TRBV27	TRBJ2-5	NA	TGTGCCAGCAGTTTATCGGGGGTCCGAGAGACCCAGTACTTC	CASSLSGVRETQYF
NA	TRBV25-1	TRBJ2-1	NA	TGTGCCAGCAGTGACCCGGGACTTCACAATGAGCAGTTCTTC	CASSDPGLHNEQFF
NA	TRBV27	TRBJ2-7	NA	TGTGCCAGCAGTTTGTCGGTGCTCTCCTACGAGCAGTACTTC	CASSLSVLSYEQYF
NA	TRBV19	TRBJ2-1	NA	TGTGCCAGTAGTATAGGGGACAATGAGCAGTTCTTC	CASSIGDNEQFF
NA	TRBV28	TRBJ1-4	TRBD1	TGTGCCAGCAGGGAAGCCGGGACAGGGGATGTAAAACTGTTTTTT	CASREAGTGDVKLFF
NA	TRBV10-3	TRBJ2-1	TRBD1	TGTGCCATCGGGGACAGGGGCTACAATGAGCAGTTCTTC	CAIGDRGYNEQFF
NA	TRBV7-8	TRBJ1-1	NA	TGTGCCAGCAGCTTAAGGGCTGAAGCTTTCTTT	CASSLRAEAFF
NA	TRBV9	TRBJ2-7	TRBD2	TGTGCCAGCAGCGTTAGCCCCCGGGACTACTTCTACGAGCAGTACTTC	CASSVSPRDYFYEQYF
NA	TRBV6-1	TRBJ1-3	NA	TGTGCCAGCAAAGACAGGTCCCTCTCTGGAAACACCATATATTTT	CASKDRSLSGNTIYF
NA	TRBV19	TRBJ1-5	NA	TGTGCCAGTAGTAAGGGGACGGGTTATAGCAATCAGCCCCAGCATTTT	CASSKGTGYSNQPQHF
few	TRBV6-1	TRBJ1-2	NA	TGTGCCAGCAGTGAAGTAAGCTATGGCTACACCTTC	CASSEVSYGYTF
NA	TRBV28	TRBJ2-1	NA	TGTGCCAGCACCGCCGCGGGAAACTCCTACAATGAGCAGTTCTTC	CASTAAGNSYNEQFF
few	TRBV7-8	TRBJ1-2	TRBD1	TGTGCCAGCAGCCAGCGGGACAGGGACTTTAATGGCTACACCTTC	CASSQRDRDFNGYTF
NA	TRBV6-1	TRBJ2-4	NA	TGTGCCAGCAGGGAGCTACCCAAAAACATTCAGTACTTC	CASRELPKNIQYF
NA	TRBV11-3	TRBJ1-1	NA	TGTGCCAGCAGCTTAGCCGGCACTGAAGCTTTCTTT	CASSLAGTEAFF
once	TRBV28	TRBJ2-7	TRBD2	TGTGCCGCCTCCGGGACTAGCAGATTCTACGAGCAGTACTTC	CAASGTSRFYEQYF
NA	TRBV4-1	TRBJ2-7	NA	TGCGCCAGCAGCCGGGGCCGGGACTCCTACGAGCAGTACTTC	CASSRGRDSYEQYF
NA	TRBV27	TRBJ2-7	TRBD1	TGTGCCAGCAGAGTGCTGGGACAGACCCTATTTGCGGAGCAGTACTTC	CASRVLGQTLFAEQYF
few	TRBV28	TRBJ1-4	NA	TGTGCCAGCAGCTCCCTTAATGAAAAACTGTTTTTT	CASSSLNEKLFF
NA	TRBV5-6	TRBJ2-3	NA	TGTGCCAGCAGCTTTAAGGTAATAGATACGCAGTATTTT	CASSFKVIDTQYF
few	TRBV7-3	TRBJ2-5	NA	TGTGCCAGCAGCTTAACTGTGGGCTTGGGGCAAGAGACCCAGTACTTC	CASSLTVGLGQETQYF